The clone carrying this T cell receptor (beta chain) was detected a few times. Its antigen is still unknown. The record originates from a study of blood T cells in healthy people across ages. General study results and limits: PBMCs were not sorted, which prevented a conclusive comparison of naive versus antigen-experienced cells. Underestimates were what the diversity estimates from one million T cells were considered to be.

Primed by a sample-barcoded 5' primer and a J-beta primer mix, a second PCR proceeded for about 6 to 12 cycles. TCRdb re-called the 5' RACE reads through MiXCR, storing one row per CDR3 protein. Among 1.8 million or so distinct CDR3 sequences, 39% were seen once, and the ten largest hold roughly 23%. V was trimmed by 2 bases and J by 2 bases, leaving 10 bases between them. Looked up from germline, CDR1 is WSHSY and CDR2 is SAAADI. The CDR3 is made up of 14 amino acids. Samples each yielded at least 5 micrograms of total RNA. Source material: blood. The V gene is TRBV10-2, the J gene TRBJ2-7; weak D call: TRBD2 (6 bases). This TCR was sampled from a human donor in good health. The CDR3 DNA follows: TGCGCCAGCAGTGAGCCGGGACTGACCTACGAGCAGTACTTC. Translating it yields CASSEPGLTYEQYF.